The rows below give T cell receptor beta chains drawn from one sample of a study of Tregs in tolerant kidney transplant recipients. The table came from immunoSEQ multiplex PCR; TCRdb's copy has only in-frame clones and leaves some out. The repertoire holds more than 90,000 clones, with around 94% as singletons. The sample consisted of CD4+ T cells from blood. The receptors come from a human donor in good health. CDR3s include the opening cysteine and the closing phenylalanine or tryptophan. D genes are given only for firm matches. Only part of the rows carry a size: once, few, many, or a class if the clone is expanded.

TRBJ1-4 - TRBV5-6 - CASSSMATNEKLFF TGTGCCAGCAGCTCTATGGCAACTAATGAAAAACTGTTTTTT
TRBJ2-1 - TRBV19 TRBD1 CASSTRTGLYEQFF TGTGCCAGTAGTACGAGGACAGGGCTTTATGAGCAGTTCTTC
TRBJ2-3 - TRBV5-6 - CASSYGAGSSTDTQYF TGTGCCAGCAGCTACGGCGCGGGGTCTAGCACAGATACGCAGTATTTT
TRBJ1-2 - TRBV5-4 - CASSFTGQDYGYTF TGTGCCAGCAGCTTCACAGGGCAGGACTATGGCTACACCTTC
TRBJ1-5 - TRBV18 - CASSPQRDRQGPQHF TGTGCCAGCTCACCACAAAGGGACCGACAAGGGCCCCAGCATTTT
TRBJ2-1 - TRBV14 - CASSQGLLGEQFF TGTGCCAGCAGCCAAGGTTTGTTAGGGGAGCAGTTCTTC
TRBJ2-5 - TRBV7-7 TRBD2 CASSQNLAGVETQYF TGTGCCAGCAGCCAAAATCTAGCGGGAGTTGAGACCCAGTACTTC
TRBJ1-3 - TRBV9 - CASSLADGNTIYF TGTGCCAGCAGCCTCGCGGATGGAAACACCATATATTTT
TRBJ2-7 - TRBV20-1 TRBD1 CSAGTAYEQYF TGCAGTGCTGGGACAGCCTACGAGCAGTACTTC
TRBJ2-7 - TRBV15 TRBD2 CATSRRGLAGAGEQYF TGTGCCACCAGCAGAAGGGGACTAGCGGGAGCTGGTGAGCAGTACTTC
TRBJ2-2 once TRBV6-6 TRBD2 CASSSRTSVGGELFF TGTGCCAGCAGTTCCCGGACTAGCGTCGGCGGGGAGCTGTTTTTT
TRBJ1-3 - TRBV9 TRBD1 CASSVAGTGGNTIYF TGTGCCAGCAGCGTAGCTGGGACAGGTGGAAACACCATATATTTT
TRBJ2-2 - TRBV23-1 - CASSDGGPPMNTGELFF TGCGCCAGCAGTGATGGGGGTCCTCCGATGAACACCGGGGAGCTGTTTTTT
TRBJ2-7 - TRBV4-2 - CASSLPGIPGEQYF TGTGCCAGCAGCTTGCCGGGAATCCCGGGAGAGCAGTACTTC
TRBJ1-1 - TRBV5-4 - CASSWGGKFMNTEAFF TGTGCCAGCAGCTGGGGGGGAAAGTTCATGAACACTGAAGCTTTCTTT
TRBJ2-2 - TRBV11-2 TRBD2 CASMSRGAGGNTGELFF TGTGCCAGCATGAGCAGGGGAGCGGGAGGTAACACCGGGGAGCTGTTTTTT
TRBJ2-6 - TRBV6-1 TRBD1 CASRTGGSGANVLTF TGTGCCAGCAGGACAGGGGGCTCTGGGGCCAACGTCCTGACTTTC
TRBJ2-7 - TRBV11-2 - CASSLEGTSPGLYEQYF TGTGCCAGCAGCTTAGAGGGGACCTCCCCCGGACTCTACGAGCAGTACTTC
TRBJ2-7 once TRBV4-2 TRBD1 CASSRDREEGEQYF TGTGCCAGCAGCCGGGACAGGGAGGAAGGCGAGCAGTACTTC
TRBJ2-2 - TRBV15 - CATSGLSPSNTGELFF TGTGCCACCAGCGGACTCTCTCCCTCGAACACCGGGGAGCTGTTTTTT
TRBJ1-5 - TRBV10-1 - CASSEGRSDQPQHF TGCGCCAGCAGTGAGGGACGGAGCGATCAGCCCCAGCATTTT
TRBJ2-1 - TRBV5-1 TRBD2 CASSPPSGDNEQFF TGCGCCAGCAGTCCCCCTAGCGGGGACAATGAGCAGTTCTTC
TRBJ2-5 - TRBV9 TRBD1 CASSVTGQGGRGQETQYF TGTGCCAGCAGCGTTACAGGACAGGGCGGTAGAGGCCAAGAGACCCAGTACTTC
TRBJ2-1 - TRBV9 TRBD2 CASSEGLAGQNEQFF TGTGCCAGCAGCGAGGGACTAGCGGGACAAAATGAGCAGTTCTTC
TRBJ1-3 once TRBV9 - CASSVAGNTIYF TGTGCCAGCAGCGTAGCCGGAAACACCATATATTTT
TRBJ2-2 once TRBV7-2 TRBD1 CASSLAGTGMGTGELFF TGTGCCAGCAGCTTAGCGGGGACAGGGATGGGAACCGGGGAGCTGTTTTTT
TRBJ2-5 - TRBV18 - CASSPRRSKQETQYF TGTGCCAGCTCACCAAGGAGGTCAAAGCAAGAGACCCAGTACTTC
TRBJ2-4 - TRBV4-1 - CASSQVAGGTSERAKNIQYF TGCGCCAGCAGCCAAGTGGCCGGTGGGACTTCGGAGCGGGCCAAAAACATTCAGTACTTC
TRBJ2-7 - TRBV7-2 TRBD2 CASSLMTSGREQYF TGTGCCAGCAGCTTGATGACTAGCGGGAGGGAGCAGTACTTC
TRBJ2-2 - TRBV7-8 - CASSFIDRPGTGELFF TGTGCCAGCAGCTTCATCGACAGACCGGGCACCGGGGAGCTGTTTTTT
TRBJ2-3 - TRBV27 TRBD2 CASSQRASGRGTQYF TGTGCCAGCAGTCAACGGGCTAGCGGGAGAGGTACGCAGTATTTT
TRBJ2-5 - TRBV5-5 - CASSLGWGGQETQYF TGTGCCAGCAGCTTGGGCTGGGGCGGGCAAGAGACCCAGTACTTC
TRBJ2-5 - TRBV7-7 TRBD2 CASSIAGGLRETQYF TGTGCCAGCAGCATCGCGGGAGGGCTGCGTGAGACCCAGTACTTC
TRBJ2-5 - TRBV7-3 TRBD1 CASSSGQGGKTQYF TGTGCCAGCAGCTCGGGACAGGGGGGGAAGACCCAGTACTTC
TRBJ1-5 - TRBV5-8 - CASSSGGTYMQPQHF TGTGCCAGCAGCTCAGGCGGCACATATATGCAGCCCCAGCATTTT
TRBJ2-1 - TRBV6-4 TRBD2 CASSAATSGSGDNEQFF TGTGCCAGCAGTGCCGCGACTAGCGGGAGTGGGGACAATGAGCAGTTCTTC
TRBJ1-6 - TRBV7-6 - CASSLSVRGLGSPLHF TGTGCCAGCAGCTTAAGCGTCCGAGGTCTTGGTTCACCCCTCCACTTT
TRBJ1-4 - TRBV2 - CASSNNRVNNEKLFF TGTGCCAGCAGCAACAACAGGGTCAATAATGAAAAACTGTTTTTT
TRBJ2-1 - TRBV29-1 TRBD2 CRVGGDPGVDNEQFF TGCAGGGTCGGGGGGGACCCGGGGGTCGACAATGAGCAGTTCTTC
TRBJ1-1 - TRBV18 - CASSPSGGANTEAFF TGTGCCAGCTCACCCTCCGGGGGGGCGAACACTGAAGCTTTCTTT
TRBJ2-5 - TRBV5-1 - CASSLAYSGTQYF TGCGCCAGCAGCTTGGCCTATAGCGGGACCCAGTACTTC
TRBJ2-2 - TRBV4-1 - CASSQDRTLNTGELFF TGCGCCAGCAGCCAAGATCGAACACTTAACACCGGGGAGCTGTTTTTT
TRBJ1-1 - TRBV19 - CASSLGLNTEAFF TGTGCCAGTAGTCTTGGGTTGAACACTGAAGCTTTCTTT
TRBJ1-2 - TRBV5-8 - CASSRDGYGYTF TGTGCCAGCAGCAGGGACGGGTATGGCTACACCTTC
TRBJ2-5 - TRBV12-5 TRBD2 CASGEGLAGDQETQYF TGTGCTAGTGGCGAAGGACTAGCGGGAGATCAGGAGACCCAGTACTTC
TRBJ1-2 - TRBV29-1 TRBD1 CSGYRGPNYGYTF TGCAGCGGCTACAGGGGGCCCAACTATGGCTACACCTTC
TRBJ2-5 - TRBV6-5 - CASSYSGQETQYF TGTGCCAGCAGTTACTCGGGGCAAGAGACCCAGTACTTC
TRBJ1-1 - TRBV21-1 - CASSPGSGPFNTEAFF TGTGCCAGCAGCCCGGGGTCAGGGCCCTTTAACACTGAAGCTTTCTTT
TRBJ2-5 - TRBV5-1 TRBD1 CASSLSRQGARETQYF TGCGCCAGCAGCTTGAGTCGCCAGGGGGCTCGGGAGACCCAGTACTTC
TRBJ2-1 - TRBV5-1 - CASSPRPGESSYNEQFF TGCGCCAGCAGCCCTCGACCCGGTGAGAGCTCCTACAATGAGCAGTTCTTC
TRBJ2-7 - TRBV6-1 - CASRIRYEQYF TGTGCCAGCAGGATAAGATACGAGCAGTACTTC
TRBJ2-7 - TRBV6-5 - CASSYRPPVSSYEQYF TGTGCCAGCAGTTACCGCCCGCCCGTATCTTCCTACGAGCAGTACTTC
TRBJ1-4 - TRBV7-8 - CASSLAVEKLFF TGTGCCAGCAGCTTAGCGGTGGAAAAACTGTTTTTT
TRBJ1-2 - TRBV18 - CASSPGGSRDYGYTF TGTGCCAGCTCACCCGGAGGGTCCAGGGACTATGGCTACACCTTC
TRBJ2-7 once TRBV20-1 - CSAGRNEQYF TGCAGTGCTGGTCGGAACGAGCAGTACTTC